Listed below are T cell receptor beta chains from one sample, sequenced in a study of lymphopenia after photon versus proton radiotherapy. Profiled with immunoSEQ multiplex PCR; TCRdb holds only in-frame clones, not every one. The sample has some 30,000 clones, approximately 89% seen once. Sequencing used peripheral blood, obtained from a patient treated with proton-based radiotherapy. These receptors were taken from an older woman with pancreatic cancer. Some clones in this sample may be carry-over from other donors' samples. Each CDR3 is given with its conserved first and last residue. D genes are given only for firm matches. Rows give clone size only sometimes, using once, few, many, or a class for an expanded clone.

v_gene: TRBV6-5
abundance: once
j_gene: TRBJ1-1
d_gene: .
CDR3aa: CASSYSGGNTEAFF
CDR3nt: TGTGCCAGCAGTTACTCGGGCGGGAACACTGAAGCTTTCTTT

v_gene: TRBV9
abundance: .
j_gene: TRBJ2-1
d_gene: .
CDR3aa: CASSGSLDYSEQFF
CDR3nt: TGTGCCAGCAGCGGATCTTTGGACTACAGTGAGCAGTTCTTC

v_gene: TRBV5-4
abundance: .
j_gene: TRBJ2-1
d_gene: TRBD2
CDR3aa: CASSITSGREGEQFF
CDR3nt: TGTGCCAGCAGCATTACTAGCGGGAGGGAGGGTGAGCAGTTCTTC

v_gene: TRBV7-8
abundance: few
j_gene: TRBJ1-5
d_gene: TRBD1
CDR3aa: CASSFGTGVNNQPQHF
CDR3nt: TGTGCCAGCAGCTTTGGGACAGGGGTTAACAATCAGCCCCAGCATTTT

v_gene: TRBV5-4
abundance: .
j_gene: TRBJ2-1
d_gene: .
CDR3aa: CASSLDADNEQFF
CDR3nt: TGTGCCAGCAGCTTGGACGCGGACAATGAGCAGTTCTTC

v_gene: TRBV11-2
abundance: .
j_gene: TRBJ1-3
d_gene: .
CDR3aa: CASSYQFSGNTIYF
CDR3nt: TGTGCCAGCAGCTACCAGTTCTCTGGAAACACCATATATTTT

v_gene: TRBV19
abundance: .
j_gene: TRBJ2-7
d_gene: TRBD2
CDR3aa: CASRMTSAYTYEQYF
CDR3nt: TGTGCCAGTAGAATGACTAGCGCCTATACCTACGAGCAGTACTTC

v_gene: TRBV10-3
abundance: .
j_gene: TRBJ1-2
d_gene: TRBD1
CDR3aa: CAISDGQGSLSYTF
CDR3nt: TGTGCCATCAGTGACGGACAGGGAAGTTTGAGCTACACCTTC

v_gene: TRBV6-5
abundance: .
j_gene: TRBJ2-7
d_gene: TRBD2
CDR3aa: CASSYRLAGYEQYF
CDR3nt: TGTGCCAGCAGTTACCGCCTAGCGGGGTACGAGCAGTACTTC

v_gene: TRBV5-1
abundance: .
j_gene: TRBJ1-2
d_gene: .
CDR3aa: CASSFTRGNYGYTF
CDR3nt: TGCGCCAGCAGCTTTACCAGGGGCAACTATGGCTACACCTTC

v_gene: TRBV6-5
abundance: .
j_gene: TRBJ2-7
d_gene: TRBD1
CDR3aa: CASRGQGAYEQYF
CDR3nt: TGTGCCAGCAGAGGACAGGGGGCCTACGAGCAGTACTTC

v_gene: TRBV7-2
abundance: .
j_gene: TRBJ2-7
d_gene: TRBD1
CDR3aa: CASSPRLSRSGQGFREQYF
CDR3nt: TGTGCCAGCAGCCCTCGCCTTTCTCGGTCGGGACAGGGGTTTCGCGAGCAGTACTTC

v_gene: TRBV5-1
abundance: .
j_gene: TRBJ2-6
d_gene: TRBD2
CDR3aa: CASSLEPVWGTTSGANVLTF
CDR3nt: TGCGCCAGCAGCTTGGAACCTGTCTGGGGGACTACCTCTGGGGCCAACGTCCTGACTTTC

v_gene: TRBV9
abundance: .
j_gene: TRBJ1-1
d_gene: .
CDR3aa: CASTVAVNDVTEAFF
CDR3nt: TGTGCCAGCACCGTAGCAGTCAATGATGTCACTGAAGCTTTCTTT

v_gene: TRBV10-2
abundance: .
j_gene: TRBJ2-7
d_gene: TRBD2
CDR3aa: CASSAGREWVYEQYF
CDR3nt: TGCGCCAGCAGTGCGGGGCGGGAGTGGGTCTACGAGCAGTACTTC

v_gene: TRBV4-2
abundance: once
j_gene: TRBJ2-1
d_gene: TRBD1
CDR3aa: CASSRNLGQTYNEQFF
CDR3nt: TGTGCCAGCAGCCGCAACTTGGGACAGACCTACAATGAGCAGTTCTTC

v_gene: TRBV5-1
abundance: .
j_gene: TRBJ2-1
d_gene: TRBD2
CDR3aa: CASSLETSAYNEQFF
CDR3nt: TGCGCCAGCAGCTTGGAAACTAGCGCCTACAATGAGCAGTTCTTC

v_gene: TRBV15
abundance: .
j_gene: TRBJ1-1
d_gene: .
CDR3aa: CATSRAGIGTEAFF
CDR3nt: TGTGCCACCAGCAGAGCTGGGATAGGCACTGAAGCTTTCTTT

v_gene: TRBV19
abundance: .
j_gene: TRBJ1-4
d_gene: .
CDR3aa: CASSMLGSEKLFF
CDR3nt: TGTGCCAGTAGTATGCTCGGTTCCGAAAAACTGTTTTTT

v_gene: TRBV4-1
abundance: once
j_gene: TRBJ2-7
d_gene: TRBD2
CDR3aa: CASSQDGTSGGSSYEQYF
CDR3nt: TGCGCCAGCAGCCAAGATGGGACTAGCGGGGGGAGCTCCTACGAGCAGTACTTC

v_gene: TRBV7-2
abundance: .
j_gene: TRBJ2-7
d_gene: .
CDR3aa: CASSLYLAIYEQYF
CDR3nt: TGTGCCAGCAGCTTATACTTGGCTATCTACGAGCAGTACTTC

v_gene: TRBV30
abundance: .
j_gene: TRBJ2-1
d_gene: TRBD2
CDR3aa: CAWSIGLADNEQFF
CDR3nt: TGTGCCTGGAGCATCGGACTAGCGGACAATGAGCAGTTCTTC

v_gene: TRBV30
abundance: .
j_gene: TRBJ2-2
d_gene: TRBD2
CDR3aa: CAWKASGRIGTGELFF
CDR3nt: TGTGCCTGGAAGGCTAGCGGGAGAATCGGCACCGGGGAGCTGTTTTTT

v_gene: TRBV5-1
abundance: .
j_gene: TRBJ2-7
d_gene: TRBD2
CDR3aa: CASSLLGGTYEQYF
CDR3nt: TGCGCCAGCAGCTTGCTCGGGGGGACCTACGAGCAGTACTTC

v_gene: TRBV7-9
abundance: once
j_gene: TRBJ2-7
d_gene: .
CDR3aa: CASSLDLGATYEQYF
CDR3nt: TGTGCCAGCAGCTTAGACCTGGGGGCAACCTACGAGCAGTACTTC

v_gene: TRBV7-2
abundance: .
j_gene: TRBJ1-1
d_gene: .
CDR3aa: CASSRGPIGNTEAFF
CDR3nt: TGTGCCAGCAGCAGGGGCCCTATCGGGAACACTGAAGCTTTCTTT

v_gene: TRBV2
abundance: .
j_gene: TRBJ1-1
d_gene: .
CDR3aa: CASRAGQNTEAFF
CDR3nt: TGTGCCAGCAGAGCGGGACAGAACACTGAAGCTTTCTTT

v_gene: TRBV6-4
abundance: once
j_gene: TRBJ2-3
d_gene: .
CDR3aa: CASSDSADTQYF
CDR3nt: TGTGCCAGCAGTGACTCAGCAGATACGCAGTATTTT

v_gene: TRBV29-1
abundance: .
j_gene: TRBJ2-3
d_gene: TRBD1
CDR3aa: CSVTSRDSDSTDTQYF
CDR3nt: TGCAGCGTTACCAGTCGGGACAGCGACAGCACAGATACGCAGTATTTT

v_gene: TRBV7-6
abundance: .
j_gene: TRBJ2-1
d_gene: TRBD2
CDR3aa: CASSLGAGGPYNEQFF
CDR3nt: TGTGCCAGCAGCCTGGGGGCGGGAGGGCCCTACAATGAGCAGTTCTTC

v_gene: TRBV7-6
abundance: .
j_gene: TRBJ2-2
d_gene: TRBD2
CDR3aa: CASSLILAVRPRNTGELFF
CDR3nt: TGTGCCAGCAGCTTAATCCTAGCGGTTCGCCCCCGGAACACCGGGGAGCTGTTTTTT

v_gene: TRBV19
abundance: .
j_gene: TRBJ2-2
d_gene: TRBD1
CDR3aa: CASKTQGLNAGELFF
CDR3nt: TGTGCCAGTAAGACACAGGGGTTAAACGCCGGGGAGCTGTTTTTT

v_gene: TRBV28
abundance: .
j_gene: TRBJ1-1
d_gene: .
CDR3aa: CASSPTRMNTEAFF
CDR3nt: TGTGCCAGCAGCCCCACACGGATGAACACTGAAGCTTTCTTT

v_gene: TRBV9
abundance: once
j_gene: TRBJ2-1
d_gene: TRBD2
CDR3aa: CASSVGPGGPVNEQFF
CDR3nt: TGTGCCAGCAGCGTAGGACCGGGAGGGCCCGTAAATGAGCAGTTCTTC

v_gene: TRBV6-1
abundance: .
j_gene: TRBJ1-1
d_gene: .
CDR3aa: CASSSGPATEAFF
CDR3nt: TGTGCCAGCAGTTCGGGTCCGGCGACTGAAGCTTTCTTT

v_gene: TRBV2
abundance: .
j_gene: TRBJ2-3
d_gene: .
CDR3aa: CASSEGLVTDTQYF
CDR3nt: TGTGCCAGCAGTGAGGGGTTGGTAACAGATACGCAGTATTTT

v_gene: TRBV7-6
abundance: .
j_gene: TRBJ1-2
d_gene: .
CDR3aa: CASSLRPEQDSGGYTF
CDR3nt: TGTGCCAGCAGCCTGAGGCCCGAACAGGACTCCGGAGGCTACACCTTC

v_gene: TRBV5-1
abundance: .
j_gene: TRBJ2-3
d_gene: TRBD2
CDR3aa: CASSPGLVTDTQYF
CDR3nt: TGCGCCAGCAGCCCCGGACTAGTAACAGATACGCAGTATTTT

v_gene: TRBV9
abundance: .
j_gene: TRBJ2-2
d_gene: .
CDR3aa: CASSGGLSSYTGELFF
CDR3nt: TGTGCCAGCAGCGGAGGCCTCTCCTCTTACACCGGGGAGCTGTTTTTT

v_gene: TRBV29-1
abundance: .
j_gene: TRBJ1-1
d_gene: .
CDR3aa: CSTAGNTEAFF
CDR3nt: TGCAGCACCGCAGGGAACACTGAAGCTTTCTTT

v_gene: TRBV7-2
abundance: few
j_gene: TRBJ1-2
d_gene: .
CDR3aa: CASSVEERGYTF
CDR3nt: TGTGCCAGCAGCGTAGAAGAGCGTGGCTACACCTTC

v_gene: TRBV7-9
abundance: .
j_gene: TRBJ2-7
d_gene: .
CDR3aa: CASSFGAFPYEQYF
CDR3nt: TGTGCCAGCAGCTTCGGAGCGTTCCCCTACGAGCAGTACTTC